These 3 T cell receptor beta chains came from one sample sequenced in a study of neurological immune-mediated disorders. Time point described: longitudinal time-point 2. TCRdb recomputed calls from the 5' RACE reads with MiXCR, one row per CDR3 protein. The table includes fewer than 70,000 distinct CDR3 sequences, around 10% detected once. Sample: PBMCs. The origin of the receptors is a man in his thirties or forties in good health.

This clonotype has ten or more counts. The CDR3 nucleotides are TGCGCCAGCAGCTCCGACCATAGCACAGATACGCAGTATTTT. Translated: CASSSDHSTDTQYF. The chain couples TRBV5-1 to TRBJ2-3; D is unclear. Deletions cut 3 bases from V and 0 bases from J, with 8 bases between. In germline, CDR1 is SGHRS, CDR2 YFSETQ. This CDR3 contains 14 residues.

This clonotype showed up many times. This chain uses TRBV18 with TRBJ2-1; 13 nucleotides line up with TRBD2. The CDR3 is 17 residues long. Trimming removed 0 bases from V and 7 bases from J; junction bases left unmatched: 6. Germline-derived CDR1 and CDR2 are KGHSH and LQKENI. In DNA form, the CDR3 reads TGTGCCAGCTCACCACCGGGACTAGCGGGACTAGGGAATGAGCAGTTCTTC. Amino acids: CASSPPGLAGLGNEQFF.

This clonotype was picked up many times. This chain joins TRBV6-1 and TRBJ2-5, with 10 positions matching TRBD2. Germline CDR1 is MNHNS and CDR2 is SASEGT. Trimming cost V 3 bases and J 5 bases; bases outside gene matches: 6. The CDR3 is made up of 15 amino acids. The DNA for the CDR3 is TGTGCCAGCAGTGACCGGACTAGCGGAAGGGAGACCCAGTACTTC. This encodes CASSDRTSGRETQYF.